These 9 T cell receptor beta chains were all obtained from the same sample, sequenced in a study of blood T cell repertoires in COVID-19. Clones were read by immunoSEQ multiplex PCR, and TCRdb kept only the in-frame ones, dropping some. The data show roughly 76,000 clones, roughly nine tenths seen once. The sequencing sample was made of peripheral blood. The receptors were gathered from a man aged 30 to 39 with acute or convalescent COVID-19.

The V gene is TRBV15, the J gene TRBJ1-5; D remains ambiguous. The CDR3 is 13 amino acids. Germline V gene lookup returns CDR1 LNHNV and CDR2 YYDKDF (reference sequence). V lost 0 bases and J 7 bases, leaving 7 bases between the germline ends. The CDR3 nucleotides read TGTGCCACCAGCAGAGATCCAGGCCAGCCCCAGCATTTT. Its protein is CATSRDPGQPQHF.

The DNA of the CDR3 is TGTGCCAGCAGTTTACGGGAAGGGCCCTACGAGCAGTACTTC. Translated: CASSLREGPYEQYF. This chain uses TRBV27 with TRBJ2-7; possible D gene TRBD2, 5 bases. Germline CDR1 and CDR2: MNHEY and SMNVEV (reference sequence). The CDR3 sequence is 14 residues long. The V end lost 2 bases, the J end lost 2 bases, and 10 bases lay between the germline ends.

The CDR3 region has the DNA TGCGCCAGCAGCCAAGATCAACGGGGCTACACCTTC. This gives the protein CASSQDQRGYTF. This chain uses TRBV4-3 with TRBJ1-2; D is unresolved. Germline V lookup: CDR1 LGHNA, CDR2 YSLEER. The ends were cut back, 0 bases at V and 8 bases at J, with 7 bases in the middle. This CDR3 region has 12 residues.

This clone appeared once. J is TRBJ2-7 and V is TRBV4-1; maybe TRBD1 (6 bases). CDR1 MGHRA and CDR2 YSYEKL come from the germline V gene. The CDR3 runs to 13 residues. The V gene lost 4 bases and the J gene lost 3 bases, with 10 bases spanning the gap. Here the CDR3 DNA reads TGCGCCAGCAGCCGACAGGAGAACTACGAGCAGTACTTC. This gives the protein CASSRQENYEQYF.

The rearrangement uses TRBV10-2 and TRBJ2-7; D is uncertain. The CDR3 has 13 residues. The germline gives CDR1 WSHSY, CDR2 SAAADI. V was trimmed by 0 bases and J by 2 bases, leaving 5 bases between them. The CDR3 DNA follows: TGCGCCAGCAGTGAGTCACCTACCTACGAGCAGTACTTC. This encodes CASSESPTYEQYF.

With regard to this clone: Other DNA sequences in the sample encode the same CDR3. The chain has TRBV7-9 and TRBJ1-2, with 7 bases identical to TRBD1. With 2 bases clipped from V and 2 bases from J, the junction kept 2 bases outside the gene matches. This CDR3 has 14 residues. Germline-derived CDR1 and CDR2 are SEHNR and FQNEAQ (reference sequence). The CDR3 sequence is CASSLTGANYGYTF. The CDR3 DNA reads TGTGCCAGCAGCTTAACAGGGGCGAACTATGGCTACACCTTC. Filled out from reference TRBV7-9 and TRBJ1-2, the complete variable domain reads DTGVSQNPRHKITKRGQNVTFRCDPISEHNRLYWYRQTLGQGPEFLTYFQNEAQLEKSRLLSDRFSAERPKGSFSTLEIQRTEQGDSAMYLCASSLTGANYGYTFGSGTRLTVV.

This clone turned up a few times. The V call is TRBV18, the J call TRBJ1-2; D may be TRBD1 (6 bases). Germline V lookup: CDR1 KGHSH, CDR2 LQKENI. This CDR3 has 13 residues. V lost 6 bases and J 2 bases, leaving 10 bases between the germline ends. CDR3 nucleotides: TGTGCCAGCTCCGACAGGTCAAACTATGGCTACACCTTC. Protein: CASSDRSNYGYTF. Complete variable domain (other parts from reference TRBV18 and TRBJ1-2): NAGVMQNPRHLVRRRGQEARLRCSPMKGHSHVYWYRQLPEEGLKFMVYLQKENIIDESGMPKERFSAEFPKEGPSILRIQQVVRGDSAAYFCASSDRSNYGYTFGSGTRLTVV.

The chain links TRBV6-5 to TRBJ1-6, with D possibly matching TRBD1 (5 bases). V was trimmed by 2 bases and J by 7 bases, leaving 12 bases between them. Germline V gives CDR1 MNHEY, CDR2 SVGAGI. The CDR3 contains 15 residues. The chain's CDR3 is CASSYDSSFNSPLHF. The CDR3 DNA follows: TGTGCCAGCAGTTACGACAGTAGCTTCAATTCACCCCTCCACTTT.

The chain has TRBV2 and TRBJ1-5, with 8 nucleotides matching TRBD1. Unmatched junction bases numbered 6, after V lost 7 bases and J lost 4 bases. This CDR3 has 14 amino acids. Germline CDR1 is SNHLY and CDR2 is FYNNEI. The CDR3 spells CASTRTGTNQPQHF. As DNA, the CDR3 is TGTGCCAGCACAAGGACAGGGACTAATCAGCCCCAGCATTTT. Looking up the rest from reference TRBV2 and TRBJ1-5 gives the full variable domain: EPEVTQTPSHQVTQMGQEVILRCVPISNHLYFYWYRQILGQKVEFLVSFYNNEISEKSEIFDDQFSVERPDGSNFTLKIRSTKLEDSAMYFCASTRTGTNQPQHFGDGTRLSIL.